Presented here are 21 T cell receptor beta chains from one specimen sequenced in a study of human T cells and chemical hapten exposure. TCRdb reprocessed the RACE reads with MiXCR, giving one entry per CDR3 protein. The sample contains around 200,000 distinct CDR3 sequences, around 30% of which appear only once. The time point: pre-sensitization, week 0. The treatment here: therapeutic diphenylcyclopropenone sensitization with weekly scalp DPC. The material sequenced was whole blood, taken in connection with sensitization to the hapten diphenylcyclopropenone (DPC). The receptor set was obtained from a woman between 25 and 40 years old with alopecia areata. Some clones in this sample may be carry-over from other donors' samples.

The chain couples TRBV2 to TRBJ1-1; no firm D call. Trimming took off 2 bases at V and 4 bases at J, with 8 bases between the two ends. Germline CDR1 and CDR2: SNHLY and FYNNEI. CDR3 size: 13 residues. This chain's CDR3 is CASSERSATEAFF. CDR3 bases: TGTGCCAGCAGTGAAAGGTCAGCCACTGAAGCTTTCTTT.

This clonotype was counted at least ten times. The chain has TRBV20-1 and TRBJ2-7; TRBD2 matches at 7 bases. Germline V gene data show CDR1 as DFQATT and CDR2 as SNEGSKA (reference sequence). The V segment lost 3 bases and the J segment 2 bases; nucleotides outside the gene matches: 7. The CDR3 sequence is 14 residues long. The CDR3 loop reads CSARGDYFPYEQYF. The CDR3 coding sequence is TGCAGTGCTAGGGGGGACTATTTCCCCTACGAGCAGTACTTC.

The rearrangement joins TRBV24-1 to TRBJ2-3, with TRBD2 as a possible D gene (6 bases). The V end was cut by 3 bases, the J end by 2 bases, with 8 bases between. The CDR3 has 14 amino acids. Germline lookup yields CDR1 KGHDR and CDR2 SFDVKD. CDR3 DNA: TGTGCCACCAGTGATAGGAGGGCCACAGATACGCAGTATTTT. Residues: CATSDRRATDTQYF.

This clonotype appeared a few times. The chain uses TRBV21-1 and TRBJ1-4; no DNA check was done on the table's D call, TRBD1. TRBV21-1 is designated a pseudogene. The CDR3 is 15 amino acids. CDR3 region: CASSKAVGGEEKLFF. CDR3 DNA sequence: TGTGCCAGCAGCAAAGCGGTGGGGGGGGAGGAAAAACTGTTTTTT.

This rearrangement joins TRBV6-2 or TRBV6-3 to TRBJ1-5, with 9 positions matching TRBD1. From germline, CDR1 is MNHEY and CDR2 SVGEGT. The V and J ends lost 5 bases and 2 bases, in that order; junction bases with no gene match: 7. The CDR3 sequence is 16 residues long. The CDR3 DNA sequence: TGTGCCAGCAGTCATTTGGGACAGGGAGGCAATCAGCCCCAGCATTTT. It is translated as CASSHLGQGGNQPQHF.

This chain uses TRBV25-1 with TRBJ2-1; the D is unclear. Germline lookup yields CDR1 MGHDK and CDR2 SYGVNS. The V gene lost 8 bases and the J gene lost 6 bases, with 14 bases spanning the gap. The CDR3 is 13 residues long. In DNA, the CDR3 is TGTGCCAGCGGAAGGTCGGGCGGCAATGAGCAGTTCTTC. Its protein is CASGRSGGNEQFF.

The chain joins TRBV20-1 to TRBJ1-2; perhaps TRBD1 as D (5 bases). The CDR3 spans 13 residues. Germline V gene lookup returns CDR1 DFQATT and CDR2 SNEGSKA (reference sequence). V shed 6 bases and J shed 4 bases, with 15 bases lying between them. The CDR3 here is CSAQGLTIYGYTF. The CDR3 region has the DNA TGCAGTGCGCAGGGACTTACTATCTATGGCTACACCTTC.

The J gene is TRBJ2-3, the V gene TRBV20-1; 9 bases agree with TRBD1. The germline CDR1 and CDR2 sequences are DFQATT and SNEGSKA (reference sequence). The CDR3 sequence is 13 residues long. V dropped 2 bases and J dropped 4; count of bases not matched to a gene: 1. CDR3: CSARRQGADTQYF. CDR3 nucleotides: TGCAGTGCTAGAAGACAGGGGGCAGATACGCAGTATTTT.

As DNA, the CDR3 is TGTGCCAGCAGGCTACTCAACCGGGGTGGGGAGCTGTTTTTT. This sequence encodes CASRLLNRGGELFF. The chain uses TRBV6-2 or TRBV6-3 and TRBJ2-2; possible D gene TRBD2, 5 bases. CDR3 length: 14 residues. Trimming shortened V by 6 bases and J by 8 bases, and 16 bases separated the two germline ends. The germline V gene has CDR1 MNHEY and CDR2 SVGEGT.

The chain carries TRBV10-3 and TRBJ1-5; D is unclear. The CDR3 sequence is 13 residues long. The V end lost 0 bases, the J end lost 5 bases, and 5 bases lay between the germline ends. CDR1 is ENHRY and CDR2 is SYGVKD in the germline V gene. The DNA of the CDR3 is TGTGCCATCAGTGAGTCGGGTGATCAGCCCCAGCATTTT. It specifies CAISESGDQPQHF.

The rearrangement uses TRBV28 and TRBJ2-1, with 8 bases matching TRBD2. Germline trimming cut 1 base from V and 0 bases from J; bases unmatched to any gene: 5. Germline V CDR1 and CDR2: MDHEN, SYDVKM. CDR3 length: 17 amino acids. The CDR3 DNA reads as TGTGCCAGCAGTTTATTCGTTAGCGGGATCTCCTACAATGAGCAGTTCTTC. This encodes CASSLFVSGISYNEQFF.

This clonotype was seen more than once but under ten times. The chain joins TRBV20-1 to TRBJ2-1, with 9 bases aligning to TRBD2. The trim removed 3 bases at V and 2 bases at J, leaving 5 bases unmatched. The CDR3 extends over 15 amino acids. Germline CDR1 is DFQATT and CDR2 is SNEGSKA (reference sequence). CDR3 in amino acids: CSARSSGSPYNEQFF. In DNA form, the CDR3 reads TGCAGTGCTAGGAGTAGCGGGAGTCCCTACAATGAGCAGTTCTTC.

This clonotype was seen a few times. The chain employs TRBV5-1 and TRBJ2-5; 9 bases agree with TRBD1. This CDR3 comprises 18 residues. J was trimmed by 7 bases and V by 0 bases; bases with no gene match: 16. Germline V gives CDR1 SGHRS, CDR2 YFSETQ. The chain's CDR3 is CASSLGPRAMMGQGTQYF. The CDR3 DNA reads TGCGCCAGCAGCTTGGGCCCGAGGGCTATGATGGGACAGGGGACCCAGTACTTC.

The V call is TRBV7-9, the J call TRBJ2-1, with 8 nucleotides matching TRBD1. V was pared by 1 base and J by 2 bases, with 4 bases of the junction left unmatched. CDR1 SEHNR and CDR2 FQNEAQ come from the germline V gene (reference sequence). The CDR3 has 16 amino acids. CDR3 DNA: TGTGCCAGCAGCTTAGGGACAGGGAGAACCTACAATGAGCAGTTCTTC. Amino acids: CASSLGTGRTYNEQFF. Filled out from reference TRBV7-9 and TRBJ2-1, the complete variable domain reads DTGVSQNPRHKITKRGQNVTFRCDPISEHNRLYWYRQTLGQGPEFLTYFQNEAQLEKSRLLSDRFSAERPKGSFSTLEIQRTEQGDSAMYLCASSLGTGRTYNEQFFGPGTRLTVL.

The rearrangement joins TRBV29-1 to TRBJ2-5, with D maybe TRBD1 (6 bases). Per germline, CDR1 SQVTM and CDR2 ANQGSEA. V lost 5 bases to trimming and J lost 4 bases, with 11 bases between them. The CDR3 consists of 12 residues. The CDR3 region is CSVRDTTETQYF. For the CDR3, the DNA is TGCAGCGTTAGGGACACAACAGAGACCCAGTACTTC.

The chain couples TRBV5-1 to TRBJ2-1; 7 positions match TRBD2. The V and J ends lost 0 bases and 0 bases, in that order; junction bases with no gene match: 3. Germline V lookup: CDR1 SGHRS, CDR2 YFSETQ. The CDR3 is 16 residues long. The DNA for the CDR3 is TGCGCCAGCAGCTTGGGTGGGAGGGCCTCCTACAATGAGCAGTTCTTC. Protein: CASSLGGRASYNEQFF.

The rearrangement joins TRBV5-5 to TRBJ2-1; 8 bases match TRBD2. The V and J ends lost 3 bases and 4 bases, in that order; junction bases with no gene match: 6. This CDR3 contains 15 residues. The germline V gene encodes CDR1 SGHKS and CDR2 YYEKEE (reference sequence). The chain's CDR3 is CASSSREGPYNEQFF. In DNA form, the CDR3 reads TGTGCCAGCAGCTCCCGGGAGGGGCCTTACAATGAGCAGTTCTTC.

The chain uses TRBV12-3 or TRBV12-4 and TRBJ2-1; TRBD2 is a possible D gene (5 bases). With 3 bases removed from V and 2 bases from J, the gap between germline ends came to 14 bases. The CDR3 is 16 residues long. CDR3 region: CASSLKLSGTYNEQFF. The CDR3 nucleotides are TGTGCCAGCAGTTTGAAATTAAGCGGTACCTACAATGAGCAGTTCTTC.

This clonotype was seen only a few times. The chain carries TRBV11-1 and TRBJ2-7, with 8 positions matching TRBD1. The V and J ends lost 5 bases and 6 bases, in that order; junction bases with no gene match: 9. The CDR3 sequence is 14 residues long. Germline assignment: CDR1 SGHAT and CDR2 FQDESV (reference sequence). The CDR3 is CASSPGQGGPEQYF. The CDR3 nucleotides read TGTGCCAGCAGCCCCGGACAGGGCGGACCCGAGCAGTACTTC.

The rearrangement links TRBV27 to TRBJ1-1, with D maybe TRBD1 (5 bases). Germline values: CDR1 MNHEY, CDR2 SMNVEV (reference sequence). The ends were cut back, 3 bases at V and 6 bases at J, with 17 bases in the middle. CDR3 size: 15 residues. CDR3 DNA sequence: TGTGCCAGCAGTTTGGGCAGGGCGGGCTCGGCTGAAGCTTTCTTT. This gives the protein CASSLGRAGSAEAFF.

The chain uses TRBV10-2 and TRBJ2-5; 10 nucleotides agree with TRBD2. The CDR3 covers 13 residues. Trimming took 5 bases from V and 5 from J; bases not matched to a gene: 2. Germline CDR1 is WSHSY and CDR2 is SAAADI. The DNA for the CDR3 is TGCGCCAGCAGTCCGACTAGCGGGGAGACCCAGTACTTC. Residues: CASSPTSGETQYF.